The T cell receptor beta chain under discussion was sequenced for a study of ipilimumab plus nivolumab after autologous stem cell transplantation (dated by TCRdb to the early 2020s). Study-level background: Trial patients received a median of roughly five ipilimumab doses and about 8 nivolumab doses. Primary refractory and relapsed disease were included in the DLBCL cohort, with 18-month progression-free survival of approximately 86% and 30%, respectively. Patients in the trial were undergoing autologous transplant and had high-risk diffuse large B cell lymphoma, mature T cell lymphoma, or multiple myeloma. The intent-to-treat population of the trial was made up of a few dozen patients.

V is reduced by 5 bases and J by 7 bases, leaving a spacing of 15 bases between them. The germline V gene (reference sequence) provides CDR1 SEHNR and CDR2 FQNEAQ. The CDR3 numbers 13 residues from cysteine through phenylalanine. CDR3 DNA only is kept here, 39 bases in frame from base 1. Preparation of the library involved the immunoSEQ multiplex PCR assay. What TCRdb holds here is the immuneACCESS table cut down to in-frame rearrangements. Part of the clones is not present; checked against another copy, under half of the missing clones reflect an unresolved V gene, and the others are unexplained. The sample table records tens of thousands of clones; roughly 74% of these occur just once. 20% to 25% of the sample lies in the top ten. A note on this clone: The specificity of this receptor is unknown. The sample holds no much larger clone one base away, and base qualities are not on file.

Checkpoint therapy began 14 to 28 days after autologous transplant, with ipilimumab given at 1 mg/kg intravenously on day 1 of selected weeks. Nivolumab was given at 3 mg/kg intravenously on day 1 of weeks 1, 4, 7, 10, and every two weeks through week 26. Combined checkpoint inhibition with ipilimumab and nivolumab as consolidation after autologous stem cell transplantation was tested in a Phase Ib clinical trial. Overall study results and their limits: Combined checkpoint inhibition as post-transplant consolidation was concluded by the authors to appear tolerable. The authors stated that profiles of the T cell receptor repertoire, regulatory T cell phenotype and gut microbiota provided a biologic rationale for studying this approach further.

The sequencing used PBMCs, collected in a trial of ipilimumab plus nivolumab as post-transplant consolidation. This clonotype was sampled from a male donor with diffuse large B-cell lymphoma. This chain joins TRBV7-9 to TRBJ2-7; the D gene is possibly TRBD1 or TRBD2, with 5 bases matching each. The CDR3 here reads CASSGPGSLEQYF. The DNA sequence follows: TGTGCCAGCAGCGGTCCAGGGAGCCTGGAGCAGTACTTC.